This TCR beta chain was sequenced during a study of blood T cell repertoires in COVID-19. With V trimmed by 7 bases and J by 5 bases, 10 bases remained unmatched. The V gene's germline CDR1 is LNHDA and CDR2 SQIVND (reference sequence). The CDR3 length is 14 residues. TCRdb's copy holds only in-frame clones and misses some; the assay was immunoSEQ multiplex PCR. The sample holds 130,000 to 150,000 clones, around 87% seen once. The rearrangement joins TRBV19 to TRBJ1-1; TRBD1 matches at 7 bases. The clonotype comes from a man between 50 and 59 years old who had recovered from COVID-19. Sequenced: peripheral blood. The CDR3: CASKTGQGVTEAFF. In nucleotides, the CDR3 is TGTGCCAGTAAAACGGGGCAGGGGGTGACTGAAGCTTTCTTT.